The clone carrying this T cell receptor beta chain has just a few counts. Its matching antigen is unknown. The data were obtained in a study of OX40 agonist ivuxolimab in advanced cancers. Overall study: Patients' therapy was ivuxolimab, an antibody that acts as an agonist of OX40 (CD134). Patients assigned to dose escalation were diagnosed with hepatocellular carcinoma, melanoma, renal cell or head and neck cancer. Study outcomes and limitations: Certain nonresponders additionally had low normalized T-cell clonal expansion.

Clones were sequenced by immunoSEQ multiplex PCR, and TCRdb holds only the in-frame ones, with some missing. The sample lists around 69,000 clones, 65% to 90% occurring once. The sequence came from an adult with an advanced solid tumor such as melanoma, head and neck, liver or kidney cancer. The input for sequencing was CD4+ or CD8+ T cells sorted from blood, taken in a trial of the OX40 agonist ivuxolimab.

DNA of the CDR3: TGTGCCTGGCAAAAGAGGGGGATGAACACTGAAGCTTTCTTT. Its translation: CAWQKRGMNTEAFF. The chain is built from TRBV30 and TRBJ1-1; D is perhaps TRBD1 (6 bases). The CDR3 has 14 amino acids. V was cut by 5 bases and J by 0 bases, with 13 bases left in between. Germline values: CDR1 GTSNPN, CDR2 SVGIG (reference sequence). The entire variable domain, with the rest obtained from reference TRBV30 and TRBJ1-1, is as follows: SQTIHQWPATLVQPVGSPLSLECTVEGTSNPNLYWYRQAAGRGLQLLFYSVGIGQISSEVPQNLSASRPQDRQFILSSKKLLLSDSGFYLCAWQKRGMNTEAFFGQGTRLTVV.